The sequence of this T cell receptor beta chain was determined in a study of T-cell reconstitution after alpha-beta-depleted transplantation in children. The V segment lost 5 bases and the J segment 8 bases; nucleotides outside the gene matches: 10. The CDR3 runs 14 residues. Germline V CDR1 and CDR2: DFQATT, SNEGSKA (reference sequence). The TCRbeta library incorporated unique molecular identifiers. Each CDR3 protein is one row after TCRdb ran MiXCR on the PCR reads. This sample has some 550,000 distinct CDR3 sequences, with 15% to 20% found just once. The chain uses TRBV20-1 and TRBJ1-4; the match to TRBD1 covers 8 bases. The sequencing here drew on PBMCs from the stem cell graft donor, taken from the stem cell graft. This TCR came from a human donor who donated a stem cell graft to a child with acute lymphoblastic leukemia. The CDR3 is CSAASGTGSEKLFF. As DNA, the CDR3 is TGCAGTGCTGCCTCCGGGACAGGATCCGAAAAACTGTTTTTT.